This T cell receptor beta chain was profiled in a study of T-cell reconstitution after alpha-beta-depleted transplantation in children listed by TCRdb under 2016. Background for the entire study: The study quantitatively tracked T-cell immune reconstitution after TCRalphabeta/CD19-depleted allogeneic hematopoietic cell transplantation in children using TCR repertoire profiling.

The library was obtained by PCR. The instrument given in TCRdb is Illumina HiSeq 2500. To normalize quantification of the TCRbeta repertoire, the TCR libraries were built with molecular barcoding that relied on unique molecular identifiers. The raw public reads went through TCRdb reprocessing: fastp at Q25, MiXCR clone calling, in-frame beta chains kept. Rows are unified per CDR3 protein, each entry keeping the most common DNA and genes. For this sample there are 240,000 or so distinct CDR3 sequences; around 12% appear just once. Around 2.5% of the sample is held by the ten biggest clonotypes. This clonotype occurred many times. No antigen is known for it. Base qualities are not provided; no much larger clone lies one nucleotide away. The CDR3 measures 13 amino acids from cysteine to phenylalanine. Left in the record is the CDR3 DNA by itself, 39 bases read in frame from the first base. Taken from the germline V gene, the CDR1 and CDR2 loops are SGHRS and YFSETQ. The junction carries 4 bases between V and J, which are trimmed by 1 base and 3 bases respectively.

The rearranged chain carries TRBV5-1 and TRBJ2-2; the D gene assignment is ambiguous. Material: PBMCs from the stem cell graft donor, obtained from the stem cell graft. The clonotype comes from a human donor who donated a stem cell graft to a child with acute lymphoblastic leukemia. The nucleotides read TGCGCCAGCAGCTTGACTCACACCGGGGAGCTGTTTTTT. This codes for CASSLTHTGELFF.